This T cell receptor beta chain was sequenced in a study of T cell responses to AZD1222 COVID-19 vaccine. Study results and caveats: Researchers report vaccine-associated CD4 TCRs spanning spike, with dominance at 160-218 and 743-854.

CDR3 length: 14 amino acids. CDR1 GTSNPN and CDR2 SVGIG come from the germline V gene (reference sequence). Trimming removed 5 bases from V and 4 bases from J; junction bases left unmatched: 6. TCRdb's table, derived via immunoSEQ multiplex PCR, lists solely in-frame clones and lacks some. The table includes about 220,000 clones, roughly 91% detected once. As concerns this clone: Antigen: not known.

The sequence was collected from an adult in good health. The sample was peripheral blood, taken on day 0 of MenACWY control vaccination. The V call is TRBV30, the J call TRBJ2-1, with 9 bases aligning to TRBD1. The CDR3: CAWVRDRVYNEQFF. DNA of the CDR3: TGTGCCTGGGTCCGGGACAGGGTTTACAATGAGCAGTTCTTC.